This entry lists 11 T cell receptor beta chains sequenced from one sample in a study of blood T cell repertoires in COVID-19. Data came from immunoSEQ multiplex PCR; TCRdb stores just in-frame clones and leaves some out. The sample includes around 70,000 clones, approximately 83% of them seen just once. The sequencing input was peripheral blood. These receptors were taken from a human donor in a cohort sampled during active COVID-19.

V and J are TRBV14 and TRBJ2-1, with 9 nucleotides matching TRBD2. The CDR3 sequence is 16 residues long. J lost 3 bases, V lost 4 bases, and 7 bases had no gene match. Germline lookup yields CDR1 SGHDN and CDR2 FVKESK. The chain's CDR3 is CASSPLLAGRYNEQFF. The CDR3 DNA is TGTGCCAGCAGCCCCTTGCTAGCGGGGCGCTACAATGAGCAGTTCTTC. The full variable domain, completed using reference TRBV14 and TRBJ2-1, is EAGVTQFPSHSVIEKGQTVTLRCDPISGHDNLYWYRRVMGKEIKFLLHFVKESKQDESGMPNNRFLAERTGGTYSTLKVQPAELEDSGVYFCASSPLLAGRYNEQFFGPGTRLTVL.

This clone showed up just once. This rearrangement joins TRBV27 to TRBJ2-7; D unresolved. The CDR3 loop spans 14 amino acids. Germline CDR1 reads MNHEY; CDR2 reads SMNVEV (reference sequence). V gave up 8 bases and J gave up 6 bases, with 20 bases separating them. The CDR3 DNA follows: TGTGCCAGCCGCCCGGGTTACTTTAACTCCGAGCAGTACTTC. Its translation: CASRPGYFNSEQYF.

The chain combines TRBV7-6 with TRBJ2-7; D remains ambiguous. Germline V lookup: CDR1 SGHVS, CDR2 FNYEAQ. The V end lost 5 bases, the J end lost 4 bases, and 9 bases lay between the germline ends. The length of the CDR3 is 12 residues. CDR3 sequence reads: CASSPNRYEQYF. CDR3 nucleotide sequence: TGTGCCAGCAGCCCGAACAGATACGAGCAGTACTTC.

This chain's CDR3 is CASSLGVAGGPDTQYF. The CDR3 DNA reads TGTGCCAGCAGCTTAGGGGTAGCGGGGGGGCCAGATACGCAGTATTTT. The gene calls are TRBV7-7 and TRBJ2-3; 11 nucleotides line up with TRBD2. Germline loops: CDR1 SSHAT, CDR2 FNYEAQ (reference sequence). V lost 1 base, J lost 4 bases, and 4 bases stayed unmatched. The CDR3 has 16 amino acids.

The genes are TRBV4-2 and TRBJ1-6; 9 nucleotides match TRBD1. This CDR3 region has 16 residues. Germline-derived CDR1 and CDR2 are LGHNA and YNFKEQ. The J segment lost 9 bases and the V segment lost 0 bases, leaving 6 bases of the junction unmatched. CDR3 sequence: CASSQEPGQGFSPLHF. For the CDR3, the DNA is TGTGCCAGCAGCCAAGAGCCGGGACAGGGTTTTTCACCCCTCCACTTT.

CDR3 protein: CASSGRGSYNEQFF. The CDR3 nucleotides read TGCGCCAGCAGTGGGCGGGGGTCTTACAATGAGCAGTTCTTC. J is TRBJ2-1 and V is TRBV4-1; 7 bases match TRBD2. Germline CDR1 and CDR2: MGHRA and YSYEKL. With 6 bases clipped from V and 4 bases from J, the junction kept 6 bases outside the gene matches. This CDR3 is built from 14 residues.

V usage is TRBV11-2 and J usage is TRBJ1-5, with 10 nucleotides matching TRBD1. This CDR3 has 13 amino acids. Germline CDR1 and CDR2: SGHAT and FQNNGV. With V trimmed by 5 bases and J by 5 bases, 0 bases remained unmatched. The CDR3 region has the DNA TGTGCCAGCAGCGGGACAGGGGATCAGCCCCAGCATTTT. Its translation is CASSGTGDQPQHF.

The chain has TRBV7-9 and TRBJ2-1, with D maybe TRBD1 (7 bases). This CDR3 contains 16 residues. V shed 5 bases and J shed 0 bases, with 14 bases lying between them. The germline gives CDR1 SEHNR, CDR2 FQNEAQ (reference sequence). The CDR3 DNA follows: TGTGCCAGCAGCCTCAGGGGGGACAGCTCCTACAATGAGCAGTTCTTC. Its translation is CASSLRGDSSYNEQFF.

V gene TRBV7-9 combines with J gene TRBJ2-5, with 12 bases lining up with TRBD2. CDR3 length equals 17 residues. V lost 3 bases and J lost 1; bases outside the gene matches: 6. CDR1 and CDR2 from the germline V gene are SEHNR and FQNEAQ (reference sequence). The CDR3 DNA sequence: TGTGCCAGCAGCTTGCCTACTAGCGGGGGGATCCAAGAGACCCAGTACTTC. This gives the protein CASSLPTSGGIQETQYF. Filled out from reference TRBV7-9 and TRBJ2-5, the complete variable domain reads DTGVSQNPRHKITKRGQNVTFRCDPISEHNRLYWYRQTLGQGPEFLTYFQNEAQLEKSRLLSDRFSAERPKGSFSTLEIQRTEQGDSAMYLCASSLPTSGGIQETQYFGPGTRLLVL.

About this clone itself: This CDR3 is also generated by other DNA sequences in the sample. The chain has TRBV6-5 and TRBJ2-7; 11 bases map to TRBD1. This CDR3 has 13 residues. From germline, CDR1 is MNHEY and CDR2 SVGAGI. Losses at the gene ends were 5 bases for V and 4 bases for J; bases not matched to a gene: 1. In DNA form, the CDR3 reads TGTGCCAGCAGTCGGGACAGGGGGTACGAGCAGTACTTC. It is translated as CASSRDRGYEQYF.

CDR3 nucleotides: TGTGCCAGTAGTCGTTCCGGGACATTTTACGAGCAGTACTTC. It translates to CASSRSGTFYEQYF. This chain links TRBV19 with TRBJ2-7; D is perhaps TRBD1 (6 bases). The germline V and J ends were trimmed by 5 bases and 4 bases, with 15 bases remaining between them. CDR3 length: 14 amino acids. CDR1 and CDR2 (germline): LNHDA, SQIVND (reference sequence).